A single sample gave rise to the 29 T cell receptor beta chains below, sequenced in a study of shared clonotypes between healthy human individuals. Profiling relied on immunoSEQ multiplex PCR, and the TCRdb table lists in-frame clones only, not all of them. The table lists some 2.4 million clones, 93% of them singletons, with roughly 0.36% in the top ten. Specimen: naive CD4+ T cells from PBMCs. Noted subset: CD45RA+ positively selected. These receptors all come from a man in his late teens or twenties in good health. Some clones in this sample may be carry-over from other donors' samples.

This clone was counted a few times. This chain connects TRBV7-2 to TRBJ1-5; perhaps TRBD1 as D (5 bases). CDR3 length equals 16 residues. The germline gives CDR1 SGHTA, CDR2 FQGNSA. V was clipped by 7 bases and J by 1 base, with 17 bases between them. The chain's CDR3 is CASNTMGGLSNQPQHF. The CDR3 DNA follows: TGTGCCAGCAACACGATGGGGGGTTTGAGCAATCAGCCCCAGCATTTT.

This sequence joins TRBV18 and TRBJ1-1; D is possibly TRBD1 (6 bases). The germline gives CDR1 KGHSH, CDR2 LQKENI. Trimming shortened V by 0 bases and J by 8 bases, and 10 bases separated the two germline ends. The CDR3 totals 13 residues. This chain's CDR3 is CASSPPGGVEAFF. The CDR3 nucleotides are TGTGCCAGCTCACCACCAGGGGGGGTGGAAGCTTTCTTT. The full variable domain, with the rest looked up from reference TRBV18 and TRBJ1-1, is NAGVMQNPRHLVRRRGQEARLRCSPMKGHSHVYWYRQLPEEGLKFMVYLQKENIIDESGMPKERFSAEFPKEGPSILRIQQVVRGDSAAYFCASSPPGGVEAFFGQGTRLTVV.

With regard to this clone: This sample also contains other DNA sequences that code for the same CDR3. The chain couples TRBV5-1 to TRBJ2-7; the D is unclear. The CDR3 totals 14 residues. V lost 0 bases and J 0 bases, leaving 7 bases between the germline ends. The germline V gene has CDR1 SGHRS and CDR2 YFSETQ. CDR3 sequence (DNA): TGCGCCAGCAGCTTGGTACCAAGCTCCTACGAGCAGTACTTC. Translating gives CASSLVPSSYEQYF.

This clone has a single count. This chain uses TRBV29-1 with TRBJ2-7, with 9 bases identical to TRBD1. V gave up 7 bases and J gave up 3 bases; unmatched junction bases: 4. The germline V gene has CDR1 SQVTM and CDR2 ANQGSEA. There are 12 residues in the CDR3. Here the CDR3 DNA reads TGCAGCGCAGTGGGACAGGGCTACGAGCAGTACTTC. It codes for CSAVGQGYEQYF.

In DNA, the CDR3 is TGTGCCAGCAGCGTAGCTGCTAGCGGGAGTAGGGAGACCCAGTACTTC. It codes for CASSVAASGSRETQYF. The chain carries TRBV9 and TRBJ2-5; 10 bases map to TRBD2. Germline CDR1 and CDR2: SGDLS and YYNGEE. The J segment lost 5 bases and the V segment lost 0 bases, leaving 7 bases of the junction unmatched. The CDR3 consists of 16 residues.

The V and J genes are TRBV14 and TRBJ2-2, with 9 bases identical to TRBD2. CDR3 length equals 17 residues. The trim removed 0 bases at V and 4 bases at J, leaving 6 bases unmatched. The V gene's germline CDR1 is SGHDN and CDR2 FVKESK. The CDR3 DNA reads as TGTGCCAGCAGCCAAGATGGAGCGGGAGGCCTCACCGGGGAGCTGTTTTTT. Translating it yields CASSQDGAGGLTGELFF.

CDR3 nucleotide sequence: TGTGCCAGCAGTTTACTCACGTGGTCCCCAGATACGCAGTATTTT. Its translation: CASSLLTWSPDTQYF. The rearrangement uses TRBV28 and TRBJ2-3; no reliable D call. V lost 2 bases to trimming and J lost 4 bases, with 13 bases between them. From germline, CDR1 is MDHEN and CDR2 SYDVKM. This CDR3 is 15 amino acids long.

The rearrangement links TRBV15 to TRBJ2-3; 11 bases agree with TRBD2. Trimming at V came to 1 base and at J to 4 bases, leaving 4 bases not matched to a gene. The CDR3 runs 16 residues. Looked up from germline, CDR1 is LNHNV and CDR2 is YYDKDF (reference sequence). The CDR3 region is CATSRGDSGRADTQYF. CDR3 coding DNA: TGTGCCACCAGCAGAGGTGATAGCGGGAGGGCAGATACGCAGTATTTT.

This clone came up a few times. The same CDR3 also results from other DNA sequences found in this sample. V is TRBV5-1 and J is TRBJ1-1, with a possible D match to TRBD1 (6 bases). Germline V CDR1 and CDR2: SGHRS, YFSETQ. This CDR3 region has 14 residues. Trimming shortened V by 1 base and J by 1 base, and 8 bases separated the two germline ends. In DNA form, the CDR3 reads TGCGCCAGCAGCTTGCAGGGGTCGAACACTGAAGCTTTCTTT. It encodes CASSLQGSNTEAFF.

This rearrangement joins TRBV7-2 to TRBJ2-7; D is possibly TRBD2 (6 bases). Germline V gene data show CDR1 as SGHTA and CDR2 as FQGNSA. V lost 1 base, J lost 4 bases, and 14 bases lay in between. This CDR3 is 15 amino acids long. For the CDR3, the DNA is TGTGCCAGCAGCTTAGGACTAGGGCCAGCATACGAGCAGTACTTC. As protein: CASSLGLGPAYEQYF.

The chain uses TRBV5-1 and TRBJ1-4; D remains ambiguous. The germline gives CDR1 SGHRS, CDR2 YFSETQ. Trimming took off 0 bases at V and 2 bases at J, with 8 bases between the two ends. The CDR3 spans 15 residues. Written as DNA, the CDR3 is TGCGCCAGCAGCTTGGGGCCGGGCACTAATGAAAAACTGTTTTTT. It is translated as CASSLGPGTNEKLFF.

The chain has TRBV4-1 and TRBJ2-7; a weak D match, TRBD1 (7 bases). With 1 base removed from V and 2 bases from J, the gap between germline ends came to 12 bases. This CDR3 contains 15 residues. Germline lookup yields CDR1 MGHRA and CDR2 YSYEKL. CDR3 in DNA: TGCGCCAGCAGCCAAGGACAGGGAGGCACCTACGAGCAGTACTTC. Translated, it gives CASSQGQGGTYEQYF.

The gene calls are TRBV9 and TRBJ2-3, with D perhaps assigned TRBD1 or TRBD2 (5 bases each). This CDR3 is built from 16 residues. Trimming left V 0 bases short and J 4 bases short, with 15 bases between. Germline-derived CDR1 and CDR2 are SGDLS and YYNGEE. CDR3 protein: CASSVAFGQGADTQYF. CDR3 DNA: TGTGCCAGCAGCGTAGCTTTTGGGCAGGGAGCAGATACGCAGTATTTT.

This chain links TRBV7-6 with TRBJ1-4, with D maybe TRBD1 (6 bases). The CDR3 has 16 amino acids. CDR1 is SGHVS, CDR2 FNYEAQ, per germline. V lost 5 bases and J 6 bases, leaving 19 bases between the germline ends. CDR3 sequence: CASSLTTGAGDEKLFF. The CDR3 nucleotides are TGTGCCAGCAGCCTAACAACGGGGGCCGGAGATGAAAAACTGTTTTTT.

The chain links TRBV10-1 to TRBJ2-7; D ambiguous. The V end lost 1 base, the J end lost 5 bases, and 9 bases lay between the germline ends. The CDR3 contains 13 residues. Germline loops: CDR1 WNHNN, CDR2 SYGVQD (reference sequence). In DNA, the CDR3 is TGCGCCAGCAGTGAGTTTTATGGGAACGAGCAGTACTTC. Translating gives CASSEFYGNEQYF.

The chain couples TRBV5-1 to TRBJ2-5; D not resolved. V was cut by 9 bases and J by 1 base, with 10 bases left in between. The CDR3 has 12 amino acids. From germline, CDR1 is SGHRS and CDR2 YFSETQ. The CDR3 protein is CATPDFQETQYF. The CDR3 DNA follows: TGCGCCACCCCAGACTTCCAAGAGACCCAGTACTTC.

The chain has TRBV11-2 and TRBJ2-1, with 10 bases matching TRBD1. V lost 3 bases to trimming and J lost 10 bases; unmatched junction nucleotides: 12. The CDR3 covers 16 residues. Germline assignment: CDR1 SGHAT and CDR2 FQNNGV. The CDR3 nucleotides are TGTGCCAGCAGCTTTCCTCCGGGACAGGGGTCGTGGGAGCAGTTCTTC. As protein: CASSFPPGQGSWEQFF.

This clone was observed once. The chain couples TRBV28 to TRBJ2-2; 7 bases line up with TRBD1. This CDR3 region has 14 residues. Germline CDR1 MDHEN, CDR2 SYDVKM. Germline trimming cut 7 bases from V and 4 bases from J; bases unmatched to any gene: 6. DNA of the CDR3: TGTGCCAGCATCGACAGGGCGGGCACCGGGGAGCTGTTTTTT. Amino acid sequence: CASIDRAGTGELFF.

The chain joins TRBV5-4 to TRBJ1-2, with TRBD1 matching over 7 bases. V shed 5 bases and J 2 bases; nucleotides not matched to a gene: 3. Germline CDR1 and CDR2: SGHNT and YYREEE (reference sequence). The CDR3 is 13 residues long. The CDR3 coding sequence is TGTGCCAGCAGACGGGACAGCAACTATGGCTACACCTTC. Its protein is CASRRDSNYGYTF.

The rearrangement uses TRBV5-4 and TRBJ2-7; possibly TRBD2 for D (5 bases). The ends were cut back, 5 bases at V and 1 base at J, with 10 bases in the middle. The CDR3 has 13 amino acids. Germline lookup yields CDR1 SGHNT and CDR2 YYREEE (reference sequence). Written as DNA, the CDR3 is TGTGCCAGCAGGTCCCGGGGTTCCTACGAGCAGTACTTC. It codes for CASRSRGSYEQYF.

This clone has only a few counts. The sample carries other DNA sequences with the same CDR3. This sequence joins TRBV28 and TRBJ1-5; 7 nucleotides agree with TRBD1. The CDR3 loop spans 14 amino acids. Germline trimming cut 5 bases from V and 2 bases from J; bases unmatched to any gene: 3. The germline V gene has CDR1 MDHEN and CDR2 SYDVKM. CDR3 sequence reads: CASSTTGGNQPQHF. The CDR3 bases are TGTGCCAGCAGTACTACAGGGGGCAATCAGCCCCAGCATTTT.

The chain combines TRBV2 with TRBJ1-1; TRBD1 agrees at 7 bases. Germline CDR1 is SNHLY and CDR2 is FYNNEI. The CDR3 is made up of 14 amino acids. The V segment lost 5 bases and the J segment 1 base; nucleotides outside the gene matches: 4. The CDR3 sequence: CASSMTGRNTEAFF. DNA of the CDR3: TGTGCCAGCAGTATGACAGGGAGGAACACTGAAGCTTTCTTT.

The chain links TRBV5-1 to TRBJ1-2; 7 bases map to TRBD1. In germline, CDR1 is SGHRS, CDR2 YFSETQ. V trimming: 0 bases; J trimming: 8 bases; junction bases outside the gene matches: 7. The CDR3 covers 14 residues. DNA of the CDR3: TGCGCCAGCAGCTTGGCCGAGGGGGCTCGGGGCTACACCTTC. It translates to CASSLAEGARGYTF.

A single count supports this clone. The DNA for the CDR3 is TGTGCCAGCAGCTGGGGACAGGGTGGACACGAGCAGTACTTC. Translation gives CASSWGQGGHEQYF. This sequence joins TRBV5-6 and TRBJ2-7, with 9 bases matching TRBD1. Germline loops: CDR1 SGHDT, CDR2 YYEEEE. The junction had 6 bases not matched to a gene; V was cut back by 3 bases and J by 5 bases. CDR3 length: 14 residues.

The CDR3: CASSASFGTSGPRGNEQFF. The CDR3 coding sequence is TGTGCCAGCAGCGCCTCGTTCGGGACTAGCGGCCCCCGGGGCAATGAGCAGTTCTTC. V gene TRBV9 combines with J gene TRBJ2-1; 11 bases match TRBD2. V dropped 3 bases and J dropped 6; count of bases not matched to a gene: 17. The CDR3 spans 19 residues. CDR1 and CDR2 from the germline V gene are SGDLS and YYNGEE. Full variable domain (missing parts from reference TRBV9 and TRBJ2-1): DSGVTQTPKHLITATGQRVTLRCSPRSGDLSVYWYQQSLDQGLQFLIQYYNGEERAKGNILERFSAQQFPDLHSELNLSSLELGDSALYFCASSASFGTSGPRGNEQFFGPGTRLTVL.

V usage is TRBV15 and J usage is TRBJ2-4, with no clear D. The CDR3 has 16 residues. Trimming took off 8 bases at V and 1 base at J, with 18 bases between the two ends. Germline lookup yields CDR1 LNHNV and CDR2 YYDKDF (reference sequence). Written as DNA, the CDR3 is TGTGCCACCTCCTCCGGAGATTCTATGGCCAAAAACATTCAGTACTTC. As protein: CATSSGDSMAKNIQYF. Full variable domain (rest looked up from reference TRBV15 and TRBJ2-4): DAMVIQNPRYQVTQFGKPVTLSCSQTLNHNVMYWYQQKSSQAPKLLFHYYDKDFNNEADTPDNFQSRRPNTSFCFLDIRSPGLGDTAMYLCATSSGDSMAKNIQYFGAGTRLSVL.

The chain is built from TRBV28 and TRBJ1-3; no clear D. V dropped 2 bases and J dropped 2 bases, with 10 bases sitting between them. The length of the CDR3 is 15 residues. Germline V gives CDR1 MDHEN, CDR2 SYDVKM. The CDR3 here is CASSLGRTPGNTIYF. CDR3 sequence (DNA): TGTGCCAGCAGTTTAGGCAGAACACCTGGAAACACCATATATTTT.

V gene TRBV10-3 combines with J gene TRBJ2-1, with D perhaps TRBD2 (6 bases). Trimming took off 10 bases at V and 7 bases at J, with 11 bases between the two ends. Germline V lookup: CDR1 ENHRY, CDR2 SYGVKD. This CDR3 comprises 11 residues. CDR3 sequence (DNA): TGTGCCACGTTACTAGCTAATGAGCAGTTCTTC. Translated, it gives CATLLANEQFF.

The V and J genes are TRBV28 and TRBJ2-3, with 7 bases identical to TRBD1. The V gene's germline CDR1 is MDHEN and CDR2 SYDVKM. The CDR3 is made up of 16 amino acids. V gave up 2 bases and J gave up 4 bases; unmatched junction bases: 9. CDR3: CASSLMGQGVADTQYF. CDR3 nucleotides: TGTGCCAGCAGTTTAATGGGGCAGGGGGTGGCAGATACGCAGTATTTT.